A selection of T cell receptor beta chains follows, all from one sample in a study of T cells in Graves' hyperthyroidism and ophthalmopathy. Via MiXCR, TCRdb re-called the multiplex PCR reads, giving one row per CDR3 protein. Here the sample spans nearly 600,000 distinct CDR3 sequences, over 12% being singletons. The source material was blood. All receptors come from a woman aged 18-29 years with Graves' ophthalmopathy. CDR3s include the opening cysteine and the closing phenylalanine or tryptophan. D genes are given only for firm matches. Size tells how often a clone was seen, or its class if it is expanded.

clone_size,d_call,j_call,v_call,cdr3_aa,cdr3_nt
many,.,TRBJ2-7,TRBV6-1,CASRYQTALSYEQYF,TGTGCCAGCCGGTACCAGACAGCCCTCTCCTACGAGCAGTACTTC
many,TRBD1,TRBJ2-7,TRBV24-1,CATSGQKPGQPYEQYF,TGTGCCACCAGTGGTCAGAAGCCGGGACAGCCCTACGAGCAGTACTTC
many,.,TRBJ1-2,TRBV5-1,CASSHLLGQRYGYTF,TGCGCCAGCAGCCACCTCCTGGGACAACGCTATGGCTACACCTTC
many,TRBD2,TRBJ2-1,TRBV4-3,CASSQELAGGWGEQFF,TGCGCCAGCAGCCAAGAACTAGCGGGAGGATGGGGTGAGCAGTTCTTC
many,TRBD2,TRBJ2-1,TRBV20-1,CSAALRTSGTNEQFF,TGCAGTGCTGCCCTCCGGACTAGCGGGACCAATGAGCAGTTCTTC
many,TRBD1,TRBJ2-5,TRBV6-1,CASNHRDSGNQETQYF,TGTGCCAGCAACCACCGGGACAGTGGCAACCAAGAGACCCAGTACTTC
many,TRBD1,TRBJ1-2,TRBV28,CASLTGGGYGYTF,TGTGCCAGTCTAACAGGGGGCGGCTATGGCTACACCTTC
many,TRBD2,TRBJ2-7,TRBV11-2,CASSSYGGGASGACYF,TGTGCCAGCAGCTCATACGGTGGAGGGGCTAGCGGGGCTTGCTACTTC
few,.,TRBJ2-4,TRBV11-2,CASSPGTEASLAKNIQYF,TGTGCCAGCAGCCCCGGGACGGAGGCAAGCCTAGCCAAAAACATTCAGTACTTC
many,.,TRBJ1-1,TRBV12-5,CASGLDLNTEAFF,TGTGCTAGTGGTCTCGATTTGAACACTGAAGCTTTCTTT
many,.,TRBJ2-3,TRBV6-1,CASSDRRSTDTQYF,TGTGCCAGCAGCGATCGGCGGAGCACAGATACGCAGTATTTT